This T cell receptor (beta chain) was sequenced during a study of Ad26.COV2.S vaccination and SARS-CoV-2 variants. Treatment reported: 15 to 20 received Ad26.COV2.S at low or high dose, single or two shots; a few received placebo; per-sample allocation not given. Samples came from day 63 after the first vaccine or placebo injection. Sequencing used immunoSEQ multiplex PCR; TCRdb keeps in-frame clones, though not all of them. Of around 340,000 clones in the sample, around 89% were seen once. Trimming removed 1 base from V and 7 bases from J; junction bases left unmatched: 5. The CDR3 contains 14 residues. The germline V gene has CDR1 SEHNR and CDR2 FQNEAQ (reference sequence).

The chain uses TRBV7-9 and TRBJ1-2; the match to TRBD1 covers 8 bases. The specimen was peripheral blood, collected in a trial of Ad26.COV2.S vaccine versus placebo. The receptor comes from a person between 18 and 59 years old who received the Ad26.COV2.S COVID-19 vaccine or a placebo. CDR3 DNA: TGTGCCAGCAGCTTAGTTCAGGGGGCGTCTGGCTACACCTTC. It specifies CASSLVQGASGYTF.